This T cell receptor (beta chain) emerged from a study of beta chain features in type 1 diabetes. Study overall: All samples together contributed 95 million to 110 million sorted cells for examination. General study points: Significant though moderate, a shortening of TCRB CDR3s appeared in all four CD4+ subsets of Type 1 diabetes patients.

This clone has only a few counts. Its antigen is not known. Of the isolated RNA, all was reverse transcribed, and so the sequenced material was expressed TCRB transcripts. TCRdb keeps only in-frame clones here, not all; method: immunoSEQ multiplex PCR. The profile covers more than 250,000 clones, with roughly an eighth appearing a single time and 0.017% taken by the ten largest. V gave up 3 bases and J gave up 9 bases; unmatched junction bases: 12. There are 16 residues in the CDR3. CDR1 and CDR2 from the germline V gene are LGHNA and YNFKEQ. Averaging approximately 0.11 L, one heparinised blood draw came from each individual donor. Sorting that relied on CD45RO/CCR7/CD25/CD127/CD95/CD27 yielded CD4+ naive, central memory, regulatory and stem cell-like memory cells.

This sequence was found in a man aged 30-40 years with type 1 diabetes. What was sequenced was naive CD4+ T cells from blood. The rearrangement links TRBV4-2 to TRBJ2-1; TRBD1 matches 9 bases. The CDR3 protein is CASSQSGQGKVSEQFF. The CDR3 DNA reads TGTGCCAGCAGCCAGTCGGGACAGGGTAAGGTCAGTGAGCAGTTCTTC.